These 27 T cell receptor beta chains were all obtained from the same sample, sequenced in a study of Ad26.COV2.S vaccination and SARS-CoV-2 variants. Indicated treatment: 19 received Ad26.COV2.S at low or high dose, single or two shots; several received placebo; per-sample allocation not given. Vaccine and placebo recipients were sampled on day 63 after the first injection. The data were produced by immunoSEQ multiplex PCR, yet TCRdb's version contains in-frame clones alone and is incomplete. Seen here are hundreds of thousands of clones, about nine tenths observed once, and the top ten hold roughly 6%. Sequenced here: peripheral blood, sampled in a trial of Ad26.COV2.S vaccine versus placebo. All receptors derive from a person aged 18-65 years who received the Ad26.COV2.S COVID-19 vaccine or a placebo.

The J gene is TRBJ2-7, the V gene TRBV7-9; weak D call: TRBD2 (5 bases). Trimming shortened V by 0 bases and J by 2 bases, and 11 bases separated the two germline ends. The CDR3 totals 15 residues. Per germline, CDR1 SEHNR and CDR2 FQNEAQ (reference sequence). CDR3 sequence: CASSLAGPGTYEQYF. In DNA form, the CDR3 reads TGTGCCAGCAGCTTAGCGGGCCCGGGAACCTACGAGCAGTACTTC.

The CDR3 here is CAWSGQVNQPQHF. CDR3 nucleotide sequence: TGTGCCTGGAGTGGACAGGTCAATCAGCCCCAGCATTTT. The chain uses TRBV30 and TRBJ1-5; tentative D call: TRBD1 (6 bases). The germline gives CDR1 GTSNPN, CDR2 SVGIG (reference sequence). With 1 base removed from V and 3 bases from J, the gap between germline ends came to 7 bases. This CDR3 region has 13 residues.

A single count supports this clone. This sequence joins TRBV7-6 and TRBJ1-3; D not certain. The CDR3 is 16 amino acids. CDR1 is SGHVS and CDR2 is FNYEAQ in the germline V gene. V was clipped by 2 bases and J by 1 base, with 12 bases between them. This CDR3 reads CASSLSPHRSGNTIYF. The CDR3, as DNA: TGTGCCAGCAGCTTATCCCCACATCGGTCTGGAAACACCATATATTTT. Drawing the rest from reference TRBV7-6 and TRBJ1-3, the complete variable domain is GAGVSQSPRYKVTKRGQDVALRCDPISGHVSLYWYRQALGQGPEFLTYFNYEAQQDKSGLPNDRFSAERPEGSISTLTIQRTEQRDSAMYRCASSLSPHRSGNTIYFGEGSWLTVV.

The rearrangement joins TRBV18 to TRBJ1-1; no clear D. CDR3 length: 14 residues. The germline V gene has CDR1 KGHSH and CDR2 LQKENI. The V end lost 0 bases, the J end lost 0 bases, and 5 bases lay between the germline ends. The CDR3 is CASSPPSMNTEAFF. The CDR3 DNA reads TGTGCCAGCTCACCACCGTCTATGAACACTGAAGCTTTCTTT.

The chain recombines TRBV11-2 with TRBJ1-5, with D perhaps matching TRBD1 (5 bases). Trimming took off 3 bases at V and 4 bases at J, with 22 bases between the two ends. Germline CDR1 and CDR2: SGHAT and FQNNGV. The CDR3 totals 18 residues. As DNA, the CDR3 is TGTGCCAGCAGCTTGAGCGGGGCAGGGCTCGGGAGTAATCAGCCCCAGCATTTT. Residues: CASSLSGAGLGSNQPQHF.

The chain recombines TRBV28 with TRBJ2-7; D remains ambiguous. V lost 5 bases to trimming and J lost 7 bases, with 12 bases between them. CDR1 and CDR2 (germline): MDHEN, SYDVKM. The CDR3 is 12 amino acids. DNA for the CDR3: TGTGCCAGCAGTCTCCCGGAAAAGGAGCAGTACTTC. Protein: CASSLPEKEQYF. The variable domain in full, with the rest retrieved from reference TRBV28 and TRBJ2-7, is DVKVTQSSRYLVKRTGEKVFLECVQDMDHENMFWYRQDPGLGLRLIYFSYDVKMKEKGDIPEGYSVSREKKERFSLILESASTNQTSMYLCASSLPEKEQYFGPGTRLTVT.

The chain is built from TRBV7-3 and TRBJ2-2; a possible D gene is TRBD1 (6 bases). V lost 5 bases and J lost 4, with 8 bases in between. The CDR3 is made up of 13 amino acids. In germline, CDR1 is SGHTA, CDR2 FQGTGA. CDR3 coding DNA: TGTGCCAGCAGCCCGACAGGCACCGGGGAGCTGTTTTTT. Translated, it gives CASSPTGTGELFF.

The J gene is TRBJ1-5, the V gene TRBV5-1; no clear D gene. The V end was cut by 4 bases, the J end by 0 bases, with 11 bases between. Germline lookup yields CDR1 SGHRS and CDR2 YFSETQ. This CDR3 region has 15 residues. The CDR3 sequence: CASSPDTHSNQPQHF. The CDR3 nucleotides are TGCGCCAGCAGCCCCGACACACATAGCAATCAGCCCCAGCATTTT.

V gene TRBV4-3 combines with J gene TRBJ2-1, with D hard to call. The CDR3 runs 13 residues. V dropped 2 bases and J dropped 3 bases, with 5 bases sitting between them. Germline CDR1 and CDR2: LGHNA and YSLEER. CDR3 nucleotides: TGCGCCAGCAGCCAACCAGGCTACAATGAGCAGTTCTTC. Translation gives CASSQPGYNEQFF.

The J gene is TRBJ1-1, the V gene TRBV27; D gene uncertain. With 3 bases removed from V and 1 base from J, the gap between germline ends came to 12 bases. The CDR3 contains 15 residues. The V gene's germline CDR1 is MNHEY and CDR2 SMNVEV (reference sequence). Written as DNA, the CDR3 is TGTGCCAGCAGTTTCCTAGGCCGGACGAACACTGAAGCTTTCTTT. It is translated as CASSFLGRTNTEAFF.

This sequence joins TRBV7-6 and TRBJ2-7, with D tentatively TRBD1 (5 bases). CDR1 is SGHVS, CDR2 FNYEAQ, per germline. V dropped 3 bases and J dropped 3 bases, with 15 bases sitting between them. This CDR3 has 15 residues. This CDR3 reads CASSLGGDSIYEQYF. CDR3 nucleotides: TGTGCCAGCAGCTTGGGTGGAGACAGTATCTACGAGCAGTACTTC.

The genes are TRBV6-6 and TRBJ1-3; D unclear. This CDR3 spans 15 amino acids. Trimming pared 2 bases from V and 0 bases from J, leaving 8 bases between. Per germline, CDR1 MNHNY and CDR2 SVGAGI (reference sequence). CDR3 nucleotide sequence: TGTGCCAGCAGTTACAGGGCAGACTCTGGAAACACCATATATTTT. Protein: CASSYRADSGNTIYF.

V is TRBV14 and J is TRBJ1-2, with unresolved D. Germline CDR1 and CDR2: SGHDN and FVKESK. The CDR3 is 12 residues long. The germline V and J ends were trimmed by 6 bases and 4 bases, with 9 bases remaining between them. CDR3 protein: CASRGGSYGYTF. The CDR3 DNA follows: TGTGCCAGCAGGGGCGGGAGCTATGGCTACACCTTC.

This chain connects TRBV12-3 or TRBV12-4 to TRBJ1-2; 8 bases align to TRBD1. V was pared by 4 bases and J by 7 bases, with 5 bases of the junction left unmatched. The CDR3 is 13 amino acids. The chain's CDR3 is CASSYRDRSGYTF. The CDR3 coding sequence is TGTGCCAGCAGTTACCGGGACAGGTCTGGCTACACCTTC.

The V call is TRBV24-1, the J call TRBJ2-2; D ambiguous. Germline assignment: CDR1 KGHDR and CDR2 SFDVKD. This CDR3 contains 12 residues. V shed 6 bases and J shed 6 bases, with 7 bases lying between them. The CDR3 protein is CATSPGAGELFF. CDR3 in DNA: TGTGCCACCAGTCCAGGTGCCGGGGAGCTGTTTTTT.

The chain uses TRBV7-3 and TRBJ1-2; D remains ambiguous. Germline V gives CDR1 SGHTA, CDR2 FQGTGA. The CDR3 runs to 15 residues. V lost 5 bases and J lost 0, with 13 bases in between. The CDR3 bases are TGTGCCAGCAGCCAGTCCACCCTCCCTAACTATGGCTACACCTTC. This translates into CASSQSTLPNYGYTF.

This clone was seen only once. The CDR3 DNA reads as TGCGCCAGCAGCCAAGCCACAGGGGTAGGCGCTAATGAAAAACTGTTTTTT. Amino acids: CASSQATGVGANEKLFF. The rearrangement uses TRBV4-3 and TRBJ1-4; 7 bases fit TRBD1. This CDR3 has 17 amino acids. Germline loops: CDR1 LGHNA, CDR2 YSLEER. The V and J ends lost 1 base and 3 bases, in that order; junction bases with no gene match: 8.

The rearrangement joins TRBV2 to TRBJ2-2; 7 positions match TRBD2. Germline V gene data show CDR1 as SNHLY and CDR2 as FYNNEI. V shed 3 bases, J shed 5 bases, and the junction held 6 bases outside the gene matches. CDR3 size: 15 residues. CDR3: CASSEFLAATGELFF. CDR3 in DNA: TGTGCCAGCAGTGAGTTCCTAGCGGCGACCGGGGAGCTGTTTTTT.

The chain combines TRBV5-6 with TRBJ1-5, with TRBD1 identical over 7 bases. This CDR3 has 16 amino acids. With 0 bases clipped from V and 3 bases from J, the junction kept 6 bases outside the gene matches. Looked up from germline, CDR1 is SGHDT and CDR2 is YYEEEE. The CDR3: CASSLEGDSHNQPQHF. The CDR3 DNA reads as TGTGCCAGCAGCTTGGAAGGGGACAGCCACAATCAGCCCCAGCATTTT.

The chain is built from TRBV7-8 and TRBJ2-7; a possible D gene is TRBD2 (6 bases). The CDR3 is made up of 15 amino acids. The V gene's germline CDR1 is SGHVS and CDR2 FQNEAQ. Trimming stripped 2 bases from V and 4 bases from J, with 15 bases between. CDR3 in amino acids: CASSLSRGGGYEQYF. Here the CDR3 DNA reads TGTGCCAGCAGCTTATCGAGGGGAGGAGGGTACGAGCAGTACTTC.

The CDR3 DNA follows: TGTGCCAGCAGCCGAAGATCAGGGTTCGGCTACGAGCAGTACTTC. Amino acids: CASSRRSGFGYEQYF. The rearrangement uses TRBV7-8 and TRBJ2-7; a possible D gene is TRBD1 (5 bases). The CDR3 covers 15 residues. The germline V gene has CDR1 SGHVS and CDR2 FQNEAQ. Trimming took off 5 bases at V and 3 bases at J, with 17 bases between the two ends.

The gene calls are TRBV19 and TRBJ1-4, with D possibly matching TRBD1 (6 bases). V was cut by 7 bases and J by 3 bases, with 9 bases left in between. The CDR3 loop spans 13 amino acids. The germline V gene has CDR1 LNHDA and CDR2 SQIVND (reference sequence). CDR3 DNA sequence: TGTGCCAGTAAGGGACAAGCTAATGAAAAACTGTTTTTT. Translated: CASKGQANEKLFF.

This clone was observed a few times. The chain has TRBV28 and TRBJ2-3; the D gene is possibly TRBD2 (5 bases). In germline, CDR1 is MDHEN, CDR2 SYDVKM. Trimming left V 7 bases short and J 4 bases short, with 27 bases between. This CDR3 is 18 amino acids long. The CDR3 DNA follows: TGTGCCAGCACCTTTCCACGGGGAGTCTCCGCAAGTTCAGATACGCAGTATTTT. It is translated as CASTFPRGVSASSDTQYF.

The V gene is TRBV6-5, the J gene TRBJ1-4; TRBD1 agrees at 7 bases. The ends lost 4 bases at V and 5 bases at J; junction bases unmatched: 7. The CDR3 has 15 residues. Germline loops: CDR1 MNHEY, CDR2 SVGAGI. This CDR3 reads CASSSDRARNEKLFF. The DNA of the CDR3 is TGTGCCAGCAGTTCCGACAGGGCACGGAATGAAAAACTGTTTTTT.

This chain uses TRBV11-3 with TRBJ2-7; 7 bases are a match to TRBD2. The CDR3 covers 15 residues. The V gene end was trimmed by 4 bases and the J gene end by 7 bases; junction bases not matched to a gene: 13. CDR1 and CDR2 from the germline V gene are SGHNT and YENEEA. The CDR3 bases are TGTGCCAGCAGCTCCGGTGGACTAGAGTCTGGTGAGCAGTACTTC. Protein sequence: CASSSGGLESGEQYF.

The chain is built from TRBV7-3 and TRBJ1-2; no definite D call. In germline, CDR1 is SGHTA, CDR2 FQGTGA. Trimming took 2 bases from V and 4 from J, leaving 14 bases between them. CDR3 length: 15 amino acids. The CDR3 DNA is TGTGCCAGCAGCTTAGTCTCTGGGGAGGGCTATGGCTACACCTTC. Amino acids: CASSLVSGEGYGYTF.

This clone appeared once. The rearrangement joins TRBV10-3 to TRBJ2-1, with TRBD2 matching 12 bases. Per the germline V gene, CDR1 is ENHRY and CDR2 is SYGVKD. The CDR3 has 19 amino acids. The V gene end was trimmed by 2 bases and the J gene end by 9 bases; junction bases not matched to a gene: 17. The CDR3 sequence: CAISEIRASGGVRAGEQFF. The CDR3 nucleotides are TGTGCCATCAGTGAGATTAGGGCTAGCGGGGGGGTTAGGGCCGGTGAGCAGTTCTTC.